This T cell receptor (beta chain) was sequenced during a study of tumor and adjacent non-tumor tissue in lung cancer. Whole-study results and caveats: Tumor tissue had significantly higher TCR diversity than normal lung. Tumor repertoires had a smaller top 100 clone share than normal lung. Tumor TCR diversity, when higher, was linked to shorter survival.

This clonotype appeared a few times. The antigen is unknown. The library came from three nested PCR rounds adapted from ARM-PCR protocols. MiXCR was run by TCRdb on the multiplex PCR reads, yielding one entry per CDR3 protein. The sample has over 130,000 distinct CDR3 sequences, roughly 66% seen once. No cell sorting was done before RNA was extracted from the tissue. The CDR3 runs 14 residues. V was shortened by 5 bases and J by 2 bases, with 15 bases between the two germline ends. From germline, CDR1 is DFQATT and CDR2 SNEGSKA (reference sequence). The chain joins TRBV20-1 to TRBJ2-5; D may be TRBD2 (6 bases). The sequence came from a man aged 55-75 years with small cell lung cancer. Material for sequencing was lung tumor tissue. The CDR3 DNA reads TGCAGTGCTCAAGATTCCGCGGGACAAGAGACCCAGTACTTC. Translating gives CSAQDSAGQETQYF.